This TCR beta chain derives from a study of blood T cell repertoires in COVID-19 (dated by TCRdb to the early 2020s). With respect to the entire study: Samples covering the acute and convalescent phases of COVID-19 were provided by collaborators in the United States, Italy and Spain. Deeply sampled blood TCRbeta repertoires from subjects exposed to, actively infected with, or recovered from COVID-19 were included in the dataset. Samples came from the ongoing ImmuneRACE study (first 160 participants) plus 1,254 subjects from 6 global collaborators. Where available, HLA class I and class II types were taken from metadata supplied by the sample provider and were not determined by assay-based typing. The prospective study material was composed of cDNA or gDNA derived from T cells, B-cell-depleted T cells, or PBMCs. The repertoires were made available in a free public database intended to serve as a resource for research on the immune response to SARS-CoV-2. Nearly every sample came with metadata listing a de-identified subject ID, COVID-19 status, age in years and sex. On the study overall, not on this receptor specifically: The amount of clinical and demographic metadata varied by source and participant and was provided uncurated.

TCRbeta CDR3 regions were amplified from genomic DNA using the immunoSEQ Assay, a bias-controlled multiplex PCR. The authors' analysis ran thus. Nucleated cell counts per sample were estimated from amplification of reference gene primers within the assay. Sequence reads were collapsed and filtered to measure the absolute abundance of every unique TCRbeta CDR3 rearrangement. For each sample, productive Simpson clonality was calculated as the square root of Simpson's diversity index across productive rearrangements. The clones in this table, taken by TCRdb from immuneACCESS, are in-frame only. Not every clone is retained; where verified, under half of the shortfall comes from an unresolved V gene, and the cause of the rest is unknown. The DNA gave D and trimming, while V, J and clone size come from that table. Within this sample are 80,000 to 95,000 clones, with roughly 90% of them counted one time only. Clones ranked in the top ten supply around 7.9% of the sample.

Comments on this clone: Its recognized antigen is unknown. Qualities for individual bases were not recorded, and no much larger clone is one base off.

Taken from cysteine to phenylalanine, the CDR3 has 14 residues. Left in the record is the CDR3 DNA by itself, 42 bases read in frame from the first base. Looking up the germline V gene yields CDR1 SGHAT and CDR2 FQNNGV. The V and J ends are trimmed by 5 bases and 3 bases, leaving 13 bases between them. Collaborating institutions collected whole blood in K2EDTA tubes following their own protocols. For TCRbeta analysis, collaborator samples were shipped as frozen whole blood, as isolated PBMCs, or as DNA extracted from either sample type. What was sequenced was peripheral blood. The rearranged segments are TRBV11-2 and TRBJ1-2; a tentative D call is TRBD1 (5 bases match). The sequence was obtained from a man in his 70s with acute or convalescent COVID-19. CDR3 loop: CASSPRAGDYGYTF. The nucleotide sequence reads as follows: TGTGCCAGCAGCCCTAGGGCGGGGGACTATGGCTACACCTTC. Joined to the reference TRBV11-2 and TRBJ1-2 proteins, this CDR3 gives the full variable domain: EAGVAQSPRYKIIEKRQSVAFWCNPISGHATLYWYQQILGQGPKLLIQFQNNGVVDDSQLPKDRFSAERLKGVDSTLKIQPAKLEDSAVYLCASSPRAGDYGYTFGSGTRLTVV.